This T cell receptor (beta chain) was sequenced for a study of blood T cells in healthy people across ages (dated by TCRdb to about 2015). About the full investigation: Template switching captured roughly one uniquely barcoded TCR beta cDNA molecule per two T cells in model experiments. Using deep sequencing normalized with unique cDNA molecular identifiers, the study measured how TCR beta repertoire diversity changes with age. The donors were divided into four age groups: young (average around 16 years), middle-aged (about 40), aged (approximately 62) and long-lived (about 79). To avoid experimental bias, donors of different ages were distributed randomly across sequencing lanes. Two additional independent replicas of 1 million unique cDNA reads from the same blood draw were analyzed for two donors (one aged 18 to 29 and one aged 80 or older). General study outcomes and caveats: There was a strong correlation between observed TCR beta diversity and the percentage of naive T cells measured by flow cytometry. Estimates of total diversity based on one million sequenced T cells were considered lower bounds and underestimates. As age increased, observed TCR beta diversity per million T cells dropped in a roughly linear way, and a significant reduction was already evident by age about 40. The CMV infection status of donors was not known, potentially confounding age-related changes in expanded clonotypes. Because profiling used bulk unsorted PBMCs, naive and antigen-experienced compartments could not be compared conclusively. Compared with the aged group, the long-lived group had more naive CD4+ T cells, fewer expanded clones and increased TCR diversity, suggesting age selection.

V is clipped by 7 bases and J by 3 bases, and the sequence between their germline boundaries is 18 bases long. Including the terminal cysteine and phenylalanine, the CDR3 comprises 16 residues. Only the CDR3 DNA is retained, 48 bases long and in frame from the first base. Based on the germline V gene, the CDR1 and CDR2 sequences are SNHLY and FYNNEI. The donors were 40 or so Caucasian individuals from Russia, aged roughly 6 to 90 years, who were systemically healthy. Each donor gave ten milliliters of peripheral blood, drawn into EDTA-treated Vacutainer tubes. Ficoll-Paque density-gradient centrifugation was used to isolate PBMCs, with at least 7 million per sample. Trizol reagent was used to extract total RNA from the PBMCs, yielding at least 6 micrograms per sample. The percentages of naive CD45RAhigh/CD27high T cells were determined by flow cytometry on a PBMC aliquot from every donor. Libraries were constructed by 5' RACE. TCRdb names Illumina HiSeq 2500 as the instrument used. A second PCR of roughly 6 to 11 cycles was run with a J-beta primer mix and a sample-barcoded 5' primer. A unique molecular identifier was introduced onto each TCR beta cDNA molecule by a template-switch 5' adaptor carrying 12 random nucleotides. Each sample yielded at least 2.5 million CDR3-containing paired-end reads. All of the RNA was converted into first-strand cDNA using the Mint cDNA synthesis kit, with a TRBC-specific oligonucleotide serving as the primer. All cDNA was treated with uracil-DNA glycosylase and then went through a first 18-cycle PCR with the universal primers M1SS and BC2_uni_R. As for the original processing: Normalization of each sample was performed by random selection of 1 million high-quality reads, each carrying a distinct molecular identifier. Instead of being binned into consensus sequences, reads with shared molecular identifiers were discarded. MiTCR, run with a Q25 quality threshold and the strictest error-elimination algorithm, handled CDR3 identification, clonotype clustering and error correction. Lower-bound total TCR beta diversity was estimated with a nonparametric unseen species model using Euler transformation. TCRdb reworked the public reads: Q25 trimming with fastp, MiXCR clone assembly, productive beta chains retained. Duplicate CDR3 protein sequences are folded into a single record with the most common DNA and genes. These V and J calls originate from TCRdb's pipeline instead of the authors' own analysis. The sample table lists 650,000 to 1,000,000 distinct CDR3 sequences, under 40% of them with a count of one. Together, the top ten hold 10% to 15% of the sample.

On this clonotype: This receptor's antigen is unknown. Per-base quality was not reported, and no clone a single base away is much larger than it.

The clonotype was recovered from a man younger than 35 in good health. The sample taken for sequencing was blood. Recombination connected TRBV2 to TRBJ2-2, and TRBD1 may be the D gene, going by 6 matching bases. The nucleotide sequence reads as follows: TGTGCCAGCATCAAGAAGCAGACAGGATACACCGGGGAGCTGTTTTTT. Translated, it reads CASIKKQTGYTGELFF.